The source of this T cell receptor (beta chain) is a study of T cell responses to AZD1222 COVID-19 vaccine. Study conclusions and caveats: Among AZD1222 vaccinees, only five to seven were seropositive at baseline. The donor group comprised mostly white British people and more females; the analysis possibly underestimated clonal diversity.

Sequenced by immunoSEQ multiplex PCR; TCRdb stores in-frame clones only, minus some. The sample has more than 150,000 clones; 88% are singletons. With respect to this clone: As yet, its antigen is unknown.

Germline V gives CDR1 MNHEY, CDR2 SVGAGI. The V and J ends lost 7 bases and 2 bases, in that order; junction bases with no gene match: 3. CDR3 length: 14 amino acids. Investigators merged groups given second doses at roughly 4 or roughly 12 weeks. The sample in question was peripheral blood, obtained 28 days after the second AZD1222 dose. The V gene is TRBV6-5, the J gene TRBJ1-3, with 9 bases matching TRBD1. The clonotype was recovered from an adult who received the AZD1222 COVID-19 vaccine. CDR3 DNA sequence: TGTGCCAGCATTGGACAGGGGACTGGAAACACCATATATTTT. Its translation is CASIGQGTGNTIYF.